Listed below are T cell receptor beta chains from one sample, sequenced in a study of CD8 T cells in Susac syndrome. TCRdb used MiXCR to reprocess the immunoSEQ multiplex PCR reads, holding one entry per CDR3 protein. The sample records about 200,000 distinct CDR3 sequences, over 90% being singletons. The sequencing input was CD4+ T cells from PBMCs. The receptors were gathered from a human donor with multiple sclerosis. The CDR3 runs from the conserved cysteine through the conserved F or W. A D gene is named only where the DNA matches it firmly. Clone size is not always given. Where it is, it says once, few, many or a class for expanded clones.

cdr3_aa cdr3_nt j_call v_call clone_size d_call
CSAAPEGAGANVLTF TGCAGTGCGGCCCCGGAGGGGGCCGGGGCCAACGTCCTGACTTTC TRBJ2-6 TRBV20-1 - -
CASSLSGTSGRFTDTQYF TGTGCCAGCAGTTTATCCGGGACTAGCGGACGATTCACAGATACGCAGTATTTT TRBJ2-3 TRBV27 - TRBD2
CASSLDFDYGYTF TGCGCCAGCAGCTTGGATTTCGACTATGGCTACACCTTC TRBJ1-2 TRBV5-1 - -
CASWREGADTQYF TGTGCCAGTTGGCGGGAGGGCGCAGATACGCAGTATTTT TRBJ2-3 TRBV19 - TRBD2
CASSEPSSTDTQYF TGTGCCAGCAGCGAACCGTCTAGCACAGATACGCAGTATTTT TRBJ2-3 TRBV2 - -
CASRQGDIEPQHF TGTGCCAGCAGGCAGGGAGATATAGAGCCCCAGCATTTT TRBJ1-5 TRBV2 - -
CASRIPGANVLTF TGTGCCAGCAGAATTCCTGGGGCCAACGTCCTGACTTTC TRBJ2-6 TRBV27 - -
CASSAGTTGGPEAFF TGCGCCAGCAGCGCGGGGACCACAGGGGGCCCAGAAGCTTTCTTT TRBJ1-1 TRBV5-1 once TRBD1
CASSLGSSGLGHEQFF TGCGCCAGCAGCTTGGGGTCTAGCGGGCTTGGCCATGAGCAGTTCTTC TRBJ2-1 TRBV5-1 - TRBD2
CASSKEWGQPSYEQYF TGTGCCAGTAGTAAGGAATGGGGACAGCCGTCCTACGAGCAGTACTTC TRBJ2-7 TRBV19 - TRBD1
CASSATGDGYTF TGCGCCAGCAGCGCCACAGGGGATGGCTACACCTTC TRBJ1-2 TRBV5-1 - TRBD1
CASSQAGTGANVLTF TGTGCCAGCAGCCAAGCAGGGACTGGGGCCAACGTCCTGACTTTC TRBJ2-6 TRBV3-1 once -
CASGAGRGADTQYF TGTGCCAGCGGCGCGGGCCGAGGCGCAGATACGCAGTATTTT TRBJ2-3 TRBV9 - -
CAWAGVNTEAFF TGTGCCTGGGCGGGGGTGAACACTGAAGCTTTCTTT TRBJ1-1 TRBV30 - -
CASSLVSGTRILYEQFF TGTGCCAGCAGCTTAGTTTCCGGGACTAGGATTCTATATGAGCAGTTCTTC TRBJ2-1 TRBV7-9 - TRBD2
CSVGGNTYEQYF TGCAGCGTTGGCGGGAATACCTACGAGCAGTACTTC TRBJ2-7 TRBV29-1 once -
CASRLANSYNEQFF TGTGCCAGCAGACTAGCGAACTCCTACAATGAGCAGTTCTTC TRBJ2-1 TRBV7-2 - TRBD2
CASSLVQGGGETQYF TGCGCCAGCAGCTTGGTTCAGGGCGGAGGAGAGACCCAGTACTTC TRBJ2-5 TRBV5-1 - -
CAWGQSLQGSPLHF TGTGCCTGGGGACAGTCTCTTCAAGGGTCACCCCTCCACTTT TRBJ1-6 TRBV30 - -
CASSEGTVYGYTF TGTGCCAGCAGCGAGGGGACAGTATATGGCTACACCTTC TRBJ1-2 TRBV3-1 - TRBD1